These 22 T cell receptor beta chains originate from one sample sequenced in a study of blood T cell repertoires in COVID-19. Assay: immunoSEQ multiplex PCR; the TCRdb copy retains only in-frame clones and omits some. The table records some 73,000 clones, roughly four fifths of them present only once. Input material: peripheral blood. Receptors originate from a human donor in a cohort sampled during active COVID-19.

This clone showed up just once. The chain combines TRBV19 with TRBJ1-5; D unclear. Germline V gene data show CDR1 as LNHDA and CDR2 as SQIVND (reference sequence). V dropped 2 bases and J dropped 2 bases, with 10 bases sitting between them. The CDR3 is made up of 15 amino acids. In DNA form, the CDR3 reads TGTGCCAGTAGTATAAGCCTTCCCCGCAATCAGCCCCAGCATTTT. It encodes CASSISLPRNQPQHF.

V usage is TRBV2 and J usage is TRBJ2-1, with 7 bases lining up with TRBD1. This CDR3 has 15 residues. Germline CDR1 and CDR2: SNHLY and FYNNEI. Trimming took 4 bases from V and 4 from J; bases not matched to a gene: 7. The CDR3, as DNA: TGTGCCAGCAGTGGGATCGGGACAGCTTACAATGAGCAGTTCTTC. It encodes CASSGIGTAYNEQFF.

The sample holds one count of this clone. This chain joins TRBV19 and TRBJ2-2, with D maybe TRBD1 (5 bases). V lost 0 bases and J 5 bases, leaving 7 bases between the germline ends. The CDR3 runs 14 residues. The germline V gene has CDR1 LNHDA and CDR2 SQIVND (reference sequence). CDR3: CASSIDRATGELFF. CDR3 bases: TGTGCCAGTAGTATAGACAGGGCAACCGGGGAGCTGTTTTTT.

The V gene is TRBV10-3, the J gene TRBJ1-6; TRBD1 is a possible D gene (6 bases). This CDR3 region has 17 residues. Trimming left V 2 bases short and J 7 bases short, with 18 bases between. Germline-derived CDR1 and CDR2 are ENHRY and SYGVKD. The CDR3 loop is CAISENLMDRRNSPLHF. The CDR3 DNA sequence: TGTGCCATCAGTGAGAATCTAATGGACAGACGGAATTCACCCCTCCACTTT.

The chain couples TRBV6-4 to TRBJ2-7, with a possible D match to TRBD2 (6 bases). Per the germline V gene, CDR1 is MRHNA and CDR2 is SNTAGT. The CDR3 totals 12 residues. With 8 bases removed from V and 2 bases from J, the gap between germline ends came to 10 bases. CDR3 sequence (DNA): TGTGCCAGCCCGACTAGGGCCTACGAGCAGTACTTC. Protein: CASPTRAYEQYF.

The chain employs TRBV24-1 and TRBJ2-1; 11 bases agree with TRBD2. The CDR3 contains 16 residues. V shed 4 bases and J 9 bases; nucleotides not matched to a gene: 10. Germline CDR1 KGHDR, CDR2 SFDVKD. The CDR3 DNA is TGTGCCACCAGTGACCCTCGACTAGCGGGGAAGGGTGAGCAGTTCTTC. Its protein product is CATSDPRLAGKGEQFF.

The chain carries TRBV10-3 and TRBJ2-2, with TRBD2 identical over 12 bases. Germline V gene lookup returns CDR1 ENHRY and CDR2 SYGVKD. Trimming took 6 bases from V and 2 from J; bases not matched to a gene: 4. The CDR3 covers 16 residues. Here the CDR3 reads CAISGTSGFNTGELFF. The CDR3 nucleotides are TGTGCCATCAGCGGGACTAGCGGGTTTAACACCGGGGAGCTGTTTTTT.

V is TRBV19 and J is TRBJ1-5, with 8 positions matching TRBD1. Germline assignment: CDR1 LNHDA and CDR2 SQIVND (reference sequence). The trim removed 4 bases at V and 6 bases at J, leaving 8 bases unmatched. CDR3 length equals 15 residues. In DNA form, the CDR3 reads TGTGCCAGTAGTAGAACAGGGGGACGGTCTCAGCCCCAGCATTTT. It yields the protein CASSRTGGRSQPQHF.

The chain links TRBV7-3 to TRBJ2-5; 8 nucleotides match TRBD1. The V gene end was trimmed by 5 bases and the J gene end by 7 bases; junction bases not matched to a gene: 9. From germline, CDR1 is SGHTA and CDR2 FQGTGA. The CDR3 is 14 amino acids. CDR3 amino acids: CASSQGTGRGTQYF. As DNA, the CDR3 is TGTGCCAGCAGCCAAGGGACAGGTCGGGGGACCCAGTACTTC.

V is TRBV7-9 and J is TRBJ1-6; D unclear. Germline CDR1 reads SEHNR; CDR2 reads FQNEAQ (reference sequence). The CDR3 covers 16 residues. V was shortened by 1 base and J by 7 bases, with 14 bases between the two germline ends. In DNA, the CDR3 is TGTGCCAGCAGCTTAGGTGGCAGAGGAGCGAATTCACCCCTCCACTTT. Amino acid sequence: CASSLGGRGANSPLHF.

The chain uses TRBV28 and TRBJ1-1; D may be TRBD1 (5 bases). Trimming took off 4 bases at V and 10 bases at J, with 19 bases between the two ends. Germline V gives CDR1 MDHEN, CDR2 SYDVKM. This CDR3 has 14 amino acids. The CDR3 coding sequence is TGTGCCAGCAGTTCCTCTCCGGGACGCGGGGTAGCTTTCTTT. This translates into CASSSSPGRGVAFF.

A few counts support this clone. The V gene is TRBV19, the J gene TRBJ1-4; a weak D match, TRBD1 (6 bases). V dropped 4 bases and J dropped 2 bases, with 14 bases sitting between them. The CDR3 spans 16 residues. Germline V gene lookup returns CDR1 LNHDA and CDR2 SQIVND (reference sequence). This CDR3 is CASSTTQGTTNEKLFF. The CDR3 DNA sequence: TGTGCCAGTAGTACGACACAGGGAACGACTAATGAAAAACTGTTTTTT.

V usage is TRBV4-1 and J usage is TRBJ2-5; 11 bases are shared with TRBD1. CDR1 is MGHRA and CDR2 is YSYEKL in the germline V gene. The CDR3 runs 16 residues. With 4 bases clipped from V and 0 bases from J, the junction kept 4 bases outside the gene matches. This CDR3 is CASSPRDRGYQETQYF. As DNA, the CDR3 is TGCGCCAGCAGCCCCCGGGACAGGGGGTACCAAGAGACCCAGTACTTC.

The chain couples TRBV4-1 to TRBJ2-5; the match to TRBD2 covers 9 bases. Germline values: CDR1 MGHRA, CDR2 YSYEKL. J lost 0 bases, V lost 2 bases, and 7 bases had no gene match. There are 17 residues in the CDR3. The DNA of the CDR3 is TGCGCCAGCAGCCAATCCCAGACTAGCGGTTACCAAGAGACCCAGTACTTC. It yields the protein CASSQSQTSGYQETQYF.

V is TRBV15 and J is TRBJ2-6, with D unclear. V lost 0 bases to trimming and J lost 0 bases, with 6 bases between them. Germline V gene sequence: CDR1 LNHNV, CDR2 YYDKDF (reference sequence). CDR3 length: 16 residues. DNA of the CDR3: TGTGCCACCAGCAGAGATGTCCGCTCTGGGGCCAACGTCCTGACTTTC. Translating it yields CATSRDVRSGANVLTF. Complete variable domain (other parts from reference TRBV15 and TRBJ2-6): DAMVIQNPRYQVTQFGKPVTLSCSQTLNHNVMYWYQQKSSQAPKLLFHYYDKDFNNEADTPDNFQSRRPNTSFCFLDIRSPGLGDTAMYLCATSRDVRSGANVLTFGAGSRLTVL.

V is TRBV6-6 and J is TRBJ1-1, with D possibly matching TRBD1 (6 bases). This CDR3 contains 13 residues. V was pared by 9 bases and J by 4 bases, with 15 bases between. Germline CDR1 is MNHNY and CDR2 is SVGAGI (reference sequence). CDR3 sequence reads: CASTDRWGTEAFF. For the CDR3, the DNA is TGTGCCAGTACGGACAGATGGGGCACTGAAGCTTTCTTT.

This clone was observed once. The chain combines TRBV7-9 with TRBJ2-2; no reliable D call. CDR3 length: 16 amino acids. Per the germline V gene, CDR1 is SEHNR and CDR2 is FQNEAQ (reference sequence). Trimming shortened V by 1 base and J by 0 bases, and 9 bases separated the two germline ends. CDR3 region: CASSLEVRTNTGELFF. The CDR3 DNA follows: TGTGCCAGCAGCTTAGAGGTCAGGACGAACACCGGGGAGCTGTTTTTT.

This clone came up once. V is TRBV3-1 (or the pseudogene TRBV3-2) and J is TRBJ2-7; 8 bases map to TRBD2. V lost 4 bases to trimming and J lost 3 bases; unmatched junction nucleotides: 11. Germline-derived CDR1 and CDR2 are LGHDT and YNNKEL (reference sequence). This CDR3 spans 16 amino acids. CDR3 sequence reads: CASSPGAGGHGYEQYF. CDR3 nucleotides: TGTGCCAGCAGCCCGGGGGCGGGGGGTCACGGCTACGAGCAGTACTTC.

The chain combines TRBV4-1 with TRBJ2-1; 7 nucleotides line up with TRBD1. The CDR3 runs 16 residues. Germline V lookup: CDR1 MGHRA, CDR2 YSYEKL. Unmatched junction bases numbered 6, after V lost 0 bases and J lost 4 bases. The CDR3 is CASSQEDRTEYNEQFF. CDR3 nucleotides: TGCGCCAGCAGCCAAGAGGACAGGACCGAGTACAATGAGCAGTTCTTC.

The CDR3 protein is CATGTGHSPLHF. Here the CDR3 DNA reads TGCGCCACCGGGACAGGCCATTCACCCCTCCACTTT. The chain joins TRBV5-1 to TRBJ1-6; 8 bases map to TRBD1. The V gene end was trimmed by 9 bases and the J gene end by 8 bases; junction bases not matched to a gene: 4. Per germline, CDR1 SGHRS and CDR2 YFSETQ. This CDR3 has 12 residues. Using reference TRBV5-1 and TRBJ1-6 for the parts outside the CDR3, the full variable domain is KAGVTQTPRYLIKTRGQQVTLSCSPISGHRSVSWYQQTPGQGLQFLFEYFSETQRNKGNFPGRFSGRQFSNSRSEMNVSTLELGDSALYLCATGTGHSPLHFGNGTRLTVT.

The chain combines TRBV5-1 with TRBJ2-1; D may be TRBD2 (7 bases). Germline V CDR1 and CDR2: SGHRS, YFSETQ. Trimming took 0 bases from V and 3 from J, leaving 10 bases between them. This CDR3 is built from 15 residues. Here the CDR3 DNA reads TGCGCCAGCAGCTTGGTGGGAGGGGGCTACAATGAGCAGTTCTTC. This translates into CASSLVGGGYNEQFF.

J is TRBJ2-1 and V is TRBV6-4, with 14 bases aligning to TRBD2. V dropped 6 bases and J dropped 7; count of bases not matched to a gene: 5. The CDR3 sequence is 15 residues long. CDR1 MRHNA and CDR2 SNTAGT come from the germline V gene. This chain's CDR3 is CASSQGLAGVNEQFF. CDR3 sequence (DNA): TGTGCCAGCAGCCAGGGACTAGCGGGGGTTAATGAGCAGTTCTTC.